A single T cell receptor (beta chain) is shown here with its context. Antigen unknown. Germline CDR1 is DFQATT and CDR2 is SNEGSKA (reference sequence). This CDR3 has 13 residues. V was shortened by 1 base and J by 2 bases, with 9 bases between the two germline ends. Tregs were sorted as CD4+CD25+CD127-/low cells. The study's findings and limits: The TCR gene usage of tumor memory CD4+ T cells clustered together with blood and lymph node memory CD4+ cells and with lymph node naive CD4+ cells. Larger-cohort validation covered only one TCR beta V-J rearrangement. Tumor Treg TCRs overlapped most with tumor naive CD4+ cells.

After constant-region reverse-primer amplification, full-length variable regions underwent semi-nested PCR with Nested Universal Primer A. TCRdb re-called the 5' RACE reads with MiXCR, one entry per CDR3 protein. The sample yields fewer than 50,000 distinct CDR3 sequences, roughly 23% seen once. Material: Tregs sorted from a lymph node. The chain couples TRBV20-1 to TRBJ2-7; D unclear. The clonotype comes from a female donor with breast cancer. The CDR3 protein is CSARAGNPYEQYF. CDR3 sequence (DNA): TGCAGTGCTAGAGCTGGGAACCCCTACGAGCAGTACTTC.